The rows below give T cell receptor beta chains drawn from one sample of a study of T cell responses to AZD1222 COVID-19 vaccine. TCRdb keeps only in-frame clones here, not all; method: immunoSEQ multiplex PCR. The table has some 69,000 clones, 75% to 85% seen once; the top ten hold about 14%. The specimen was peripheral blood, collected 28 days after the second AZD1222 dose. These receptors were obtained from an adult who received the AZD1222 COVID-19 vaccine. The CDR3 runs from the conserved cysteine through the conserved F or W. A D gene is named only where the DNA matches it firmly. Expanded clones get a size class; other rows say once, few or many, or leave the size out.

CASSYLGQRRAEAFF TGTGCCAGCAGTTACCTGGGACAGCGTCGCGCTGAAGCTTTCTTT NA TRBJ1-1 TRBD1 TRBV6-5
CASNEQFTDTQYF TGTGCCAGCAACGAACAATTCACAGATACGCAGTATTTT NA TRBJ2-3 NA TRBV2
CASSLVQANTEAFF TGCGCCAGCAGCTTGGTTCAGGCTAACACTGAAGCTTTCTTT NA TRBJ1-1 NA TRBV5-1
CASRLKIKTGDEQYF TGTGCCAGCAGACTGAAAATAAAGACAGGGGACGAGCAGTACTTC NA TRBJ2-7 TRBD1 TRBV2
CASSLAGGDGYTF TGCGCCAGCAGCTTAGCAGGGGGAGATGGCTACACCTTC NA TRBJ1-2 TRBD1 TRBV5-1
CSASVRERPYEQYF TGCAGTGCTAGTGTCAGGGAACGCCCCTACGAGCAGTACTTC NA TRBJ2-7 NA TRBV20-1
CASSFPAYGYTF TGTGCCAGCAGTTTTCCGGCTTATGGCTACACCTTC few TRBJ1-2 NA TRBV5-8
CASSNRLGMNTEAFF TGTGCCAGTAGTAACAGGCTGGGAATGAACACTGAAGCTTTCTTT once TRBJ1-1 NA TRBV19
CASSGYGDYGYTF TGCGCCAGCAGTGGTTATGGGGACTATGGCTACACCTTC NA TRBJ1-2 NA TRBV10-2
CASSPPGRNYEQYF TGTGCCAGCTCACCGCCGGGACGAAACTACGAGCAGTACTTC once TRBJ2-7 NA TRBV18
CASSLATGAGYTF TGTGCCAGCAGCTTAGCGACAGGTGCTGGCTACACCTTC NA TRBJ1-2 NA TRBV7-9
CAISENQGDYGYTF TGTGCCATCAGTGAGAACCAGGGCGACTATGGCTACACCTTC NA TRBJ1-2 NA TRBV10-3
CASSEEGRNSYEQYF TGTGCCAGCAGTGAGGAGGGCAGGAACTCCTACGAGCAGTACTTC NA TRBJ2-7 NA TRBV2
CASSGGLAEQETQYF TGTGCCAGCAGCGGGGGACTAGCGGAACAAGAGACCCAGTACTTC once TRBJ2-5 TRBD2 TRBV9
CAVKGTSGGEFSYNEQFF TGTGCCGTCAAGGGGACTAGCGGGGGAGAATTCTCCTACAATGAGCAGTTCTTC once TRBJ2-1 TRBD2 TRBV2
CASSLSGSGNTIYF TGCGCCAGCAGCTTGTCGGGATCCGGAAACACCATATATTTT once TRBJ1-3 NA TRBV5-1
CAISAGEENTEAFF TGTGCCATCAGTGCAGGAGAAGAGAACACTGAAGCTTTCTTT NA TRBJ1-1 NA TRBV10-3
CASSFSGSSTLHF TGTGCCAGCAGTTTCTCAGGGAGCTCCACCCTCCACTTT NA TRBJ1-6 NA TRBV12-3/TRBV12-4
CASSLSTGGWIDTQYF TGTGCCAGCAGCTTATCGACAGGGGGTTGGATTGATACGCAGTATTTT NA TRBJ2-3 TRBD1 TRBV7-9
CASSSILPHGMEETQYF TGTGCCAGCAGTTCGATCCTACCACACGGAATGGAGGAGACCCAGTACTTC NA TRBJ2-5 NA TRBV27
CASSVAHGSTSGNTIYF TGTGCCAGCAGCGTAGCTCACGGTAGTACCTCTGGAAACACCATATATTTT NA TRBJ1-3 NA TRBV9
CASSQDTGGMAYGYTF TGCGCCAGCAGCCAAGATACGGGGGGAATGGCCTATGGCTACACCTTC NA TRBJ1-2 NA TRBV4-3
CATLGGSGTEAFF TGTGCCACTCTGGGTGGAAGCGGTACTGAAGCTTTCTTT NA TRBJ1-1 NA TRBV19
CASSFGGDTEAFF TGTGCCAGCAGCTTTGGTGGCGACACTGAAGCTTTCTTT NA TRBJ1-1 NA TRBV5-8
CASSAGTGVYGYTF TGCGCCAGCAGCGCGGGGACAGGGGTCTATGGCTACACCTTC NA TRBJ1-2 TRBD1 TRBV5-1
CSAVGNTEAFF TGCAGTGCTGTAGGGAACACTGAAGCTTTCTTT NA TRBJ1-1 NA TRBV20-1
CASSPETGLNSPLHF TGTGCCAGCTCACCAGAGACAGGTTTAAATTCACCCCTCCACTTT once TRBJ1-6 NA TRBV18
CASSLLTGVNNSPLHF TGTGCCAGCAGCTTGTTGACAGGGGTGAATAATTCACCCCTCCACTTT NA TRBJ1-6 TRBD1 TRBV5-8
CASSVGGGQGGETQYF TGTGCCAGCAGCGTAGGAGGGGGACAGGGGGGAGAGACCCAGTACTTC NA TRBJ2-5 TRBD1 TRBV9
CASSTGQDYGYTF TGTGCCAGCAGCACCGGACAGGACTATGGCTACACCTTC NA TRBJ1-2 TRBD1 TRBV12-3/TRBV12-4
CASSLGGPDNQPQHF TGTGCCAGCAGCCTAGGCGGCCCAGATAATCAGCCCCAGCATTTT NA TRBJ1-5 NA TRBV7-9
CASSLRIAGGPANEQFF TGTGCCAGCAGTTTGCGGATAGCGGGGGGGCCCGCCAATGAGCAGTTCTTC NA TRBJ2-1 TRBD2 TRBV27
CSVDRDTGELFF TGCAGCGTAGACAGGGACACCGGGGAGCTGTTTTTT NA TRBJ2-2 TRBD1 TRBV29-1
CASTELGGELFF TGTGCCAGCACCGAGTTGGGCGGGGAGCTGTTTTTT NA TRBJ2-2 NA TRBV27
CASSLFGSTEAFF TGTGCCAGCAGTTTATTTGGCAGTACTGAAGCTTTCTTT few TRBJ1-1 NA TRBV12-3/TRBV12-4
CASTLGRDLEKLFF TGTGCCAGCACCTTAGGGAGGGATTTAGAAAAACTGTTTTTT NA TRBJ1-4 NA TRBV6-6
CAGRQVPRHTEAFF TGTGCCGGAAGACAGGTCCCGAGGCACACTGAAGCTTTCTTT NA TRBJ1-1 NA TRBV21-1
CASSKNRGADNEQFF TGTGCCAGCAGCAAAAACCGGGGGGCGGACAATGAGCAGTTCTTC NA TRBJ2-1 NA TRBV28
CASSLRQYTEAFF TGTGCCAGCAGTTTGCGTCAATACACTGAAGCTTTCTTT NA TRBJ1-1 NA TRBV28
CASSGLQGTNQKLFF TGTGCCAGCAGTGGATTACAGGGAACAAATCAAAAACTGTTTTTT NA TRBJ1-4 NA TRBV2
CASSTQGAPNYGYTF TGTGCCAGTAGTACACAGGGGGCGCCGAACTATGGCTACACCTTC NA TRBJ1-2 TRBD1 TRBV19
CASSVDLERGEREQYF TGTGCCAGCAGCGTAGATCTGGAGAGGGGGGAGCGCGAGCAGTACTTC NA TRBJ2-7 NA TRBV9
CASSSYKNTGELFF TGCGCCAGCAGCTCCTACAAGAACACCGGGGAGCTGTTTTTT NA TRBJ2-2 NA TRBV4-1
CASSTKDRPSNQPQHF TGTGCCAGTAGTACCAAGGACAGACCTAGCAATCAGCCCCAGCATTTT NA TRBJ1-5 NA TRBV19
CASSYDRAGDEQYF TGTGCCAGTAGTTACGACAGGGCGGGGGACGAGCAGTACTTC NA TRBJ2-7 NA TRBV19
CASSPGTENSPLHF TGTGCCAGCTCACCAGGGACAGAGAATTCACCCCTCCACTTT NA TRBJ1-6 TRBD1 TRBV18
CATSDSTGMNTEAFF TGTGCCACCAGTGATTCAACAGGAATGAACACTGAAGCTTTCTTT NA TRBJ1-1 NA TRBV24-1
CAWIRVPYGYTF TGTGCCTGGATTAGGGTGCCCTATGGCTACACCTTC NA TRBJ1-2 NA TRBV30
CASSEFKWAKNIQYF TGTGCCAGCAGTGAGTTCAAGTGGGCCAAAAACATTCAGTACTTC NA TRBJ2-4 NA TRBV2
CAISGGAPTDTQYF TGTGCCATCTCAGGAGGGGCCCCCACAGATACGCAGTATTTT NA TRBJ2-3 NA TRBV10-3
CASSYGVQADTQYF TGTGCCAGCAGCTATGGGGTTCAAGCAGATACGCAGTATTTT once TRBJ2-3 NA TRBV5-6
CASSYSRRTEAFF TGTGCCAGCAGCTATAGCCGTCGCACTGAAGCTTTCTTT few TRBJ1-1 NA TRBV13